The rows below give T cell receptor beta chains drawn from one sample of a study of shared clonotypes between healthy human individuals. TCRdb's table, derived via immunoSEQ multiplex PCR, lists solely in-frame clones and lacks some. The sample yields roughly 2.2 million clones, 93% seen once. Material for sequencing was naive CD4+ T cells from PBMCs. All receptors derive from a man aged 18-30 years in good health. Some clones in this sample may be carry-over from other donors' samples. CDR3s include the opening cysteine and the closing phenylalanine or tryptophan. The D gene is left open where the match is weak. The size field is filled for only some rows; it gives once, few, many or a size class.

cdr3_aa: CASTSGTSSPKLFF; cdr3_nt: TGTGCCAGCACCTCCGGGACCTCGAGCCCAAAACTGTTTTTT; clone_size: -; d_call: -; j_call: TRBJ1-4; v_call: TRBV6-5
cdr3_aa: CASSLIPSQSFGAFF; cdr3_nt: TGTGCCAGCAGCTTAATTCCTAGTCAAAGTTTCGGAGCTTTCTTT; clone_size: -; d_call: -; j_call: TRBJ1-1; v_call: TRBV11-2
cdr3_aa: CASSLLSGETQYF; cdr3_nt: TGCGCCAGCAGCTTACTGTCGGGAGAGACCCAGTACTTC; clone_size: -; d_call: -; j_call: TRBJ2-5; v_call: TRBV5-1
cdr3_aa: CASREGANYGYTF; cdr3_nt: TGTGCCTCCCGGGAGGGAGCTAACTATGGCTACACCTTC; clone_size: -; d_call: -; j_call: TRBJ1-2; v_call: TRBV30
cdr3_aa: CASSETGANQPQHF; cdr3_nt: TGTGCCAGCTCGGAAACGGGGGCAAATCAGCCCCAGCATTTT; clone_size: -; d_call: -; j_call: TRBJ1-5; v_call: TRBV18
cdr3_aa: CASSLFLAGGPASYEQYF; cdr3_nt: TGTGCCAGCAGTTTATTTCTAGCGGGAGGCCCGGCCTCCTACGAGCAGTACTTC; clone_size: -; d_call: TRBD2; j_call: TRBJ2-7; v_call: TRBV28
cdr3_aa: CASSLLGGNTIYF; cdr3_nt: TGTGCCAGCAGTTTATTGGGGGGGAACACCATATATTTT; clone_size: -; d_call: -; j_call: TRBJ1-3; v_call: TRBV28
cdr3_aa: CASSLSGTGELFF; cdr3_nt: TGTGCCAGCAGCTTATCAGGAACCGGGGAGCTGTTTTTT; clone_size: -; d_call: -; j_call: TRBJ2-2; v_call: TRBV5-4
cdr3_aa: CASSLSVHSYNEQFF; cdr3_nt: TGTGCCAGCAGCTTAAGCGTACATTCCTACAATGAGCAGTTCTTC; clone_size: -; d_call: -; j_call: TRBJ2-1; v_call: TRBV7-3
cdr3_aa: CASSIGWTGDADTQYF; cdr3_nt: TGTGCCAGTAGTATAGGGTGGACAGGGGATGCAGATACGCAGTATTTT; clone_size: -; d_call: TRBD1; j_call: TRBJ2-3; v_call: TRBV19
cdr3_aa: CASSEAVVVGELFF; cdr3_nt: TGTGCCAGCAGTGAAGCGGTAGTAGTCGGGGAGCTGTTTTTT; clone_size: -; d_call: -; j_call: TRBJ2-2; v_call: TRBV6-1
cdr3_aa: CASSPRTGATDTQYF; cdr3_nt: TGTGCCAGCAGTCCCAGGACAGGGGCAACAGATACGCAGTATTTT; clone_size: -; d_call: TRBD1; j_call: TRBJ2-3; v_call: TRBV11-3
cdr3_aa: CASSFLIDVAYNEQFF; cdr3_nt: TGTGCCAGCAGCTTCCTTATTGACGTTGCCTACAATGAGCAGTTCTTC; clone_size: -; d_call: -; j_call: TRBJ2-1; v_call: TRBV5-4
cdr3_aa: CASSVGGDTGELFF; cdr3_nt: TGTGCCAGCAGCGTCGGGGGGGACACCGGGGAGCTGTTTTTT; clone_size: once; d_call: TRBD2; j_call: TRBJ2-2; v_call: TRBV28
cdr3_aa: CASSLARLGNTEAFF; cdr3_nt: TGCGCCAGCAGCTTGGCCCGACTGGGGAACACTGAAGCTTTCTTT; clone_size: -; d_call: -; j_call: TRBJ1-1; v_call: TRBV5-1
cdr3_aa: CASSLAVLAETQYF; cdr3_nt: TGTGCCAGCAGCTTAGCGGTACTGGCGGAGACCCAGTACTTC; clone_size: -; d_call: -; j_call: TRBJ2-5; v_call: TRBV7-2
cdr3_aa: CASSPGTGGLKQYF; cdr3_nt: TGTGCCAGCAGCCCCGGGACAGGGGGCCTTAAGCAGTACTTC; clone_size: -; d_call: TRBD1; j_call: TRBJ2-7; v_call: TRBV7-9
cdr3_aa: CASRGGGSSYNEQFF; cdr3_nt: TGTGCCAGCAGGGGGGGCGGAAGCTCCTACAATGAGCAGTTCTTC; clone_size: -; d_call: -; j_call: TRBJ2-1; v_call: TRBV28
cdr3_aa: CASSLGGRNEKLFF; cdr3_nt: TGTGCCAGCAGCTTGGGGGGCAGAAATGAAAAACTGTTTTTT; clone_size: -; d_call: -; j_call: TRBJ1-4; v_call: TRBV5-4
cdr3_aa: CSAGTGGLGQYF; cdr3_nt: TGCAGCGCTGGGACAGGGGGTTTGGGGCAGTACTTC; clone_size: once; d_call: TRBD1; j_call: TRBJ2-5; v_call: TRBV29-1
cdr3_aa: CSVEPPGNTEAFF; cdr3_nt: TGCAGCGTTGAGCCCCCCGGAAACACTGAAGCTTTCTTT; clone_size: few; d_call: -; j_call: TRBJ1-1; v_call: TRBV29-1
cdr3_aa: CASSLVPGEQYF; cdr3_nt: TGTGCCAGCAGCTTAGTTCCTGGGGAGCAGTACTTC; clone_size: -; d_call: -; j_call: TRBJ2-7; v_call: TRBV11-3
cdr3_aa: CASSSREGRLNGAGELFF; cdr3_nt: TGCGCCAGCAGCTCGAGGGAGGGAAGATTGAATGGGGCCGGGGAGCTGTTTTTT; clone_size: -; d_call: TRBD2; j_call: TRBJ2-2; v_call: TRBV5-1
cdr3_aa: CASSLATSGRARTYNEQFF; cdr3_nt: TGTGCCAGCAGCTTAGCGACTAGCGGGAGGGCCCGGACCTACAATGAGCAGTTCTTC; clone_size: once; d_call: TRBD2; j_call: TRBJ2-1; v_call: TRBV7-9
cdr3_aa: CASSLRLLASEQYF; cdr3_nt: TGTGCCAGCAGCTTAAGGCTACTAGCTTCCGAGCAGTACTTC; clone_size: -; d_call: -; j_call: TRBJ2-7; v_call: TRBV7-2
cdr3_aa: CASSEAWGGRTEAFF; cdr3_nt: TGTGCCAGCAGTGAAGCGTGGGGGGGACGCACTGAAGCTTTCTTT; clone_size: -; d_call: -; j_call: TRBJ1-1; v_call: TRBV2
cdr3_aa: CASSSGQLTMNTEAFF; cdr3_nt: TGCGCCAGCAGCTCGGGACAGCTTACTATGAACACTGAAGCTTTCTTT; clone_size: -; d_call: TRBD1; j_call: TRBJ1-1; v_call: TRBV5-1
cdr3_aa: CASSLIRGLQETQYF; cdr3_nt: TGCGCCAGCAGCCTTATAAGGGGCTTACAAGAGACCCAGTACTTC; clone_size: -; d_call: -; j_call: TRBJ2-5; v_call: TRBV5-1
cdr3_aa: CASKASQDQPQHF; cdr3_nt: TGTGCCAGTAAGGCCAGCCAAGATCAGCCCCAGCATTTT; clone_size: -; d_call: -; j_call: TRBJ1-5; v_call: TRBV19
cdr3_aa: CASSLSGQSSYEQYF; cdr3_nt: TGCGCCAGCAGCTTGAGTGGGCAAAGCTCCTACGAGCAGTACTTC; clone_size: -; d_call: -; j_call: TRBJ2-7; v_call: TRBV5-1
cdr3_aa: CASSQDVSSGRYEQYF; cdr3_nt: TGTGCCAGCAGCCAAGATGTGTCTAGCGGGAGATACGAGCAGTACTTC; clone_size: -; d_call: TRBD2; j_call: TRBJ2-7; v_call: TRBV14
cdr3_aa: CASSPQGAAGIYEQYF; cdr3_nt: TGTGCCAGCAGCCCTCAGGGAGCCGCGGGGATCTACGAGCAGTACTTC; clone_size: -; d_call: -; j_call: TRBJ2-7; v_call: TRBV7-2
cdr3_aa: CASSSGGGLFTGVKLFF; cdr3_nt: TGTGCCAGCAGTAGCGGCGGTGGGTTGTTTACAGGCGTGAAACTGTTTTTT; clone_size: -; d_call: -; j_call: TRBJ1-4; v_call: TRBV27
cdr3_aa: CASSPVRDRHHSYEQYF; cdr3_nt: TGTGCCAGCTCACCGGTACGGGACCGACATCATTCCTACGAGCAGTACTTC; clone_size: -; d_call: -; j_call: TRBJ2-7; v_call: TRBV18
cdr3_aa: CASSEGTTNTGELFF; cdr3_nt: TGTGCCAGCAGCGAGGGGACTACTAACACCGGGGAGCTGTTTTTT; clone_size: -; d_call: TRBD2; j_call: TRBJ2-2; v_call: TRBV9
cdr3_aa: CASNDRFSYEQYF; cdr3_nt: TGTGCCAGCAACGACAGATTCTCCTACGAGCAGTACTTC; clone_size: -; d_call: -; j_call: TRBJ2-7; v_call: TRBV27
cdr3_aa: CAISGQGAREQYF; cdr3_nt: TGTGCCATCAGTGGACAGGGGGCGCGCGAGCAGTACTTC; clone_size: -; d_call: TRBD1; j_call: TRBJ2-7; v_call: TRBV10-3
cdr3_aa: CASSLGLAGTTDTQYF; cdr3_nt: TGTGCCAGCAGTTTAGGACTAGCGGGGACCACAGATACGCAGTATTTT; clone_size: once; d_call: TRBD2; j_call: TRBJ2-3; v_call: TRBV6-6
cdr3_aa: CASMVGAVTEAFF; cdr3_nt: TGTGCCAGCATGGTGGGGGCGGTCACTGAAGCTTTCTTT; clone_size: -; d_call: -; j_call: TRBJ1-1; v_call: TRBV2
cdr3_aa: CATKPGQDSNQPQHF; cdr3_nt: TGTGCCACCAAACCGGGACAGGATAGCAATCAGCCCCAGCATTTT; clone_size: -; d_call: TRBD1; j_call: TRBJ1-5; v_call: TRBV10-3
cdr3_aa: CASSLRPRDYEQYF; cdr3_nt: TGTGCCAGCAGTTTACGCCCCCGGGACTACGAGCAGTACTTC; clone_size: -; d_call: -; j_call: TRBJ2-7; v_call: TRBV28
cdr3_aa: CASSTRAPAEQYF; cdr3_nt: TGTGCCAGCAGTACCCGTGCCCCCGCCGAGCAGTACTTC; clone_size: -; d_call: -; j_call: TRBJ2-7; v_call: TRBV10-3
cdr3_aa: CASSSIYEQYF; cdr3_nt: TGTGCCAGCAGTTCAATCTACGAGCAGTACTTC; clone_size: -; d_call: -; j_call: TRBJ2-7; v_call: TRBV28
cdr3_aa: CASSSFGQVSNQPQHF; cdr3_nt: TGTGCCAGCAGTTCATTCGGACAGGTTAGCAATCAGCCCCAGCATTTT; clone_size: -; d_call: TRBD1; j_call: TRBJ1-5; v_call: TRBV28
cdr3_aa: CASSPQGLGAAFF; cdr3_nt: TGTGCCAGTAGTCCGCAGGGTTTAGGCGCAGCTTTCTTT; clone_size: -; d_call: -; j_call: TRBJ1-1; v_call: TRBV19
cdr3_aa: CASSVGRSGNTIYF; cdr3_nt: TGTGCCAGCAGTGTCGGGCGCTCTGGAAACACCATATATTTT; clone_size: -; d_call: -; j_call: TRBJ1-3; v_call: TRBV6-5
cdr3_aa: CSVLGTSGGYNEQFF; cdr3_nt: TGCAGCGTCCTCGGGACTAGCGGGGGTTACAATGAGCAGTTCTTC; clone_size: -; d_call: TRBD2; j_call: TRBJ2-1; v_call: TRBV29-1
cdr3_aa: CSVEERGALVFF; cdr3_nt: TGCAGCGTTGAAGAACGAGGGGCCCTGGTGTTTTTT; clone_size: -; d_call: -; j_call: TRBJ1-4; v_call: TRBV29-1
cdr3_aa: CASSQPFTDTQYF; cdr3_nt: TGCGCCAGCAGCCAACCCTTCACAGATACGCAGTATTTT; clone_size: -; d_call: -; j_call: TRBJ2-3; v_call: TRBV4-1
cdr3_aa: CASRTPTGRQYF; cdr3_nt: TGTGCCAGCAGGACACCGACCGGTCGGCAGTACTTC; clone_size: -; d_call: -; j_call: TRBJ2-7; v_call: TRBV7-2
cdr3_aa: CASSEEGTGELFF; cdr3_nt: TGCGCCAGCAGTGAGGAGGGAACCGGGGAGCTGTTTTTT; clone_size: -; d_call: -; j_call: TRBJ2-2; v_call: TRBV10-1
cdr3_aa: CASSPRTSYEQYF; cdr3_nt: TGCGCCAGCAGCCCCCGGACCTCCTACGAGCAGTACTTC; clone_size: -; d_call: -; j_call: TRBJ2-7; v_call: TRBV5-1